This TCR beta chain was identified during a study of beta chain features in type 1 diabetes. Study-level results: Insertion counts at VDJ junctions were lower in type 1 diabetes patients, who also showed more deletions there.

Only a few counts were recorded for this clone. The antigen is unknown. CD45RO/CCR7/CD25/CD127/CD95/CD27 staining was used to isolate CD4+ naive, central memory, regulatory and stem cell-like memory cells by sorting. This CDR3 spans 17 amino acids. V was clipped by 6 bases and J by 6 bases; unmatched bases: 17. CDR1 and CDR2 (germline): MDHEN, SYDVKM. The investigators reverse transcribed all of the isolated RNA, so they sequenced expressed TCRB transcripts. The assay was immunoSEQ multiplex PCR, and TCRdb's table has in-frame clones only and misses some. In the table there are hundreds of thousands of clones, around 28% of which are singletons.

This TCR was recovered from a man aged 18-30 years in good health. V usage is TRBV28 and J usage is TRBJ2-1; 7 bases match TRBD1. The sequencing input was naive CD4+ T cells from blood. CDR3 amino acids: CASSPPLQGLLVNEQFF. The CDR3, as DNA: TGTGCCAGCAGCCCTCCTTTACAGGGGTTGTTAGTCAATGAGCAGTTCTTC.